Sequencing of this TCR beta chain was carried out in a study of blood T cell repertoires in COVID-19. On the study more broadly: Samples of COVID-19 (acute and convalescent) were obtained from the United States, Italy and Spain. T cells, B-cell-depleted T cells, or PBMCs supplied cDNA or gDNA.

V lost 1 base to trimming and J lost 2 bases; unmatched junction nucleotides: 9. CDR3 length: 18 amino acids. Germline loops: CDR1 SGHAT, CDR2 FQNNGV. Followed over time, Seattle patients had been enrolled while infection was active. Data came from immunoSEQ multiplex PCR; TCRdb stores just in-frame clones and leaves some out. The sample consists of about 300,000 clones, about 81% of them appearing once. Material for sequencing was peripheral blood. The sequence was obtained from a human donor with COVID-19, enrolled during active disease. The donor label of this sample is uncertain. J is TRBJ2-2 and V is TRBV11-2, with 8 bases lining up with TRBD1. The CDR3 loop is CASSLVLQGGSNTGELFF. The CDR3 DNA follows: TGTGCCAGCAGCTTAGTACTACAGGGGGGATCAAACACCGGGGAGCTGTTTTTT. Variable domain in full (rest from reference TRBV11-2 and TRBJ2-2): EAGVAQSPRYKIIEKRQSVAFWCNPISGHATLYWYQQILGQGPKLLIQFQNNGVVDDSQLPKDRFSAERLKGVDSTLKIQPAKLEDSAVYLCASSLVLQGGSNTGELFFGEGSRLTVL.